The next 14 T cell receptor beta chains were all read from a single sample in a study of cytomegalovirus exposure and HLA in healthy donors. The PCR had 60 Vbeta and 13 Jbeta primers. Data came from immunoSEQ multiplex PCR; TCRdb stores just in-frame clones and leaves some out. Of about 170,000 clones listed, about 83% are singletons. The material sequenced was PBMCs. These receptors all stem from a girl aged 5-17 years in good health and CMV-seropositive.

The sample holds a few counts of this clone. The chain employs TRBV14 and TRBJ2-7, with D tentatively TRBD1 (6 bases). Germline CDR1 SGHDN, CDR2 FVKESK. Trimming left V 4 bases short and J 0 bases short, with 13 bases between. The CDR3 extends over 15 amino acids. The CDR3 sequence: CASSPLGALSYEQYF. For the CDR3, the DNA is TGTGCCAGCAGCCCCTTGGGGGCCCTCTCCTACGAGCAGTACTTC.

This sequence joins TRBV4-1 and TRBJ1-1, with 8 bases fitting TRBD1. This CDR3 comprises 16 residues. V lost 4 bases, J lost 4 bases, and 11 bases stayed unmatched. CDR1 and CDR2 from the germline V gene are MGHRA and YSYEKL. As DNA, the CDR3 is TGCGCCAGCAGCCCGACGGTGGACAGGGTGGGCACTGAAGCTTTCTTT. It encodes CASSPTVDRVGTEAFF.

The rearrangement links TRBV6-1 to TRBJ1-1; maybe TRBD1 (6 bases). The CDR3 covers 15 residues. Trimming cost V 2 bases and J 4 bases, with 14 bases left between them. The germline V gene has CDR1 MNHNS and CDR2 SASEGT. Written as DNA, the CDR3 is TGTGCCAGCAGTGAAAGGCCAGGGGATAGCACTGAAGCTTTCTTT. Amino acid sequence: CASSERPGDSTEAFF.

This chain connects TRBV11-2 to TRBJ1-1, with TRBD1 matching over 10 bases. Per the germline V gene, CDR1 is SGHAT and CDR2 is FQNNGV. This CDR3 contains 16 residues. V gave up 5 bases and J gave up 5 bases; unmatched junction bases: 11. Here the CDR3 reads CASSARDRGRWTEAFF. CDR3 bases: TGTGCCAGCAGCGCCCGGGACAGGGGAAGATGGACTGAAGCTTTCTTT.

The chain uses TRBV13 and TRBJ2-2, with 8 bases matching TRBD1. Trimming removed 5 bases from V and 6 bases from J; junction bases left unmatched: 11. Germline values: CDR1 PRHDT, CDR2 FYEKMQ (reference sequence). This CDR3 has 16 residues. This CDR3 reads CASSPRDRMYAGELFF. The CDR3 DNA reads TGTGCCAGCAGCCCCCGGGACAGGATGTACGCCGGGGAGCTGTTTTTT.

The chain uses TRBV4-1 and TRBJ2-3, with D possibly matching TRBD2 (5 bases). V gave up 2 bases and J gave up 9 bases, with 12 bases separating them. The CDR3 is made up of 13 amino acids. CDR1 and CDR2 from the germline V gene are MGHRA and YSYEKL. The CDR3 reads CASSQLTGTTQYF. CDR3 DNA: TGCGCCAGCAGCCAACTAACGGGAACGACGCAGTATTTT.

The chain employs TRBV4-2 and TRBJ1-3; 8 bases align to TRBD1. The CDR3 has 14 residues. After removal of 4 bases from V and 6 bases from J, the junction contained 5 bases not matched to a gene. Germline V CDR1 and CDR2: LGHNA, YNFKEQ. The CDR3 here is CASSPGTGLNTIYF. CDR3 in DNA: TGTGCCAGCAGCCCCGGGACAGGACTAAACACCATATATTTT.

This chain uses TRBV5-6 with TRBJ2-7, with 9 bases fitting TRBD2. With the DNA end fitting TRBJ2-1 better, the J assignment may be wrong. CDR1 and CDR2 (germline): SGHDT, YYEEEE. This CDR3 has 15 amino acids. The CDR3 is CASGGRGGLIHEQFF. CDR3 nucleotides: TGTGCCAGCGGCGGGCGGGGGGGCTTAATCCATGAGCAGTTCTTC.

The chain has TRBV6-5 and TRBJ1-3; D may be TRBD1 (5 bases). V was cut by 8 bases and J by 0 bases, with 8 bases left in between. CDR1 is MNHEY and CDR2 is SVGAGI in the germline V gene. This CDR3 comprises 13 residues. CDR3 protein: CASATVSGNTIYF. CDR3 nucleotide sequence: TGTGCCAGCGCGACAGTCTCTGGAAACACCATATATTTT.

J is TRBJ1-3 and V is TRBV29-1; 7 bases agree with TRBD1. With 6 bases clipped from V and 5 bases from J, the junction kept 10 bases outside the gene matches. Germline CDR1 is SQVTM and CDR2 is ANQGSEA. The CDR3 length is 14 residues. CDR3 amino acids: CSVSDRAGRNTIYF. Written as DNA, the CDR3 is TGCAGCGTCTCAGACAGGGCCGGCAGAAACACCATATATTTT.

This chain links TRBV5-6 with TRBJ1-6, with no clear D. The germline gives CDR1 SGHDT, CDR2 YYEEEE. V dropped 3 bases and J dropped 7 bases, with 17 bases sitting between them. The CDR3 has 16 amino acids. CDR3 coding DNA: TGTGCCAGCAGCTCTATGCGGGCCCTAGGGAATTCACCCCTCCACTTT. Translated, it gives CASSSMRALGNSPLHF.

V gene TRBV19 combines with J gene TRBJ2-1; TRBD2 might be the D (5 bases). The CDR3 spans 13 residues. Germline loops: CDR1 LNHDA, CDR2 SQIVND (reference sequence). V lost 9 bases to trimming and J lost 3 bases, with 12 bases between them. The chain's CDR3 is CASREAVYNEQFF. In nucleotides, the CDR3 is TGTGCCAGCCGGGAAGCGGTCTACAATGAGCAGTTCTTC.

The chain combines TRBV6-5 with TRBJ1-1; the match to TRBD1 covers 7 bases. Germline trimming cut 0 bases from V and 11 bases from J; bases unmatched to any gene: 9. The CDR3 length is 14 residues. CDR1 and CDR2 (germline): MNHEY, SVGAGI. The CDR3 here is CASSYSNKGAGAFF. CDR3 bases: TGTGCCAGCAGTTACTCGAATAAGGGGGCTGGCGCTTTCTTT.

This chain connects TRBV5-6 to TRBJ1-1; 7 bases are a match to TRBD1. After removal of 4 bases from V and 3 bases from J, the junction contained 6 bases not matched to a gene. This CDR3 is built from 14 residues. Germline CDR1 reads SGHDT; CDR2 reads YYEEEE. The CDR3 is CASSPWDRHTEAFF. CDR3 DNA sequence: TGTGCCAGCAGCCCATGGGACAGACACACTGAAGCTTTCTTT.